These T cell receptor beta chains were read from a single sample in a study of T cells in Graves' hyperthyroidism and ophthalmopathy. TCRdb used MiXCR to reprocess the multiplex PCR reads, holding one entry per CDR3 protein. The data contain roughly 400,000 distinct CDR3 sequences, roughly 13% of them singletons. Sequencing was done on a sample of blood. These receptors originate from a man in his forties or fifties with Graves' ophthalmopathy. Each CDR3 is given with its conserved first and last residue. A D gene is named only where the DNA matches it firmly.

v_call	d_call	j_call	cdr3_aa
TRBV12-3/TRBV12-4	.	TRBJ1-3	CASSPRRGMTGNTIYF
TRBV19	.	TRBJ2-1	CASSTILSQEAQFF
TRBV5-1	.	TRBJ1-3	CASSFSGSGNTIYF
TRBV7-3	TRBD2	TRBJ2-2	CASSSVAGVNTGELFF
TRBV18	TRBD2	TRBJ2-3	CASSRNRLAVTDTQYF
TRBV5-5	.	TRBJ1-1	CASTMAGATWGRAFF
TRBV20-1	TRBD1	TRBJ1-1	CSARRNRGETEAFF
TRBV2	.	TRBJ2-2	CASSILKGAGELFF
TRBV20-1	.	TRBJ1-2	CSARSGSQRYGYTF
TRBV19	.	TRBJ2-2	CASSIGGGTGELFF
TRBV9	.	TRBJ2-1	CASSAGGLSYNEQFF
TRBV7-9	.	TRBJ2-3	CASSLTWSFMGAADTQYF
TRBV19	TRBD1	TRBJ2-5	CASSARDRTLGQYF
TRBV2	TRBD1	TRBJ2-3	CASSLWGQGSDTQYF
TRBV6-1	TRBD1	TRBJ2-5	CASRASDRGQETQYF
TRBV2	.	TRBJ1-1	CASSERTPNTEAFF
TRBV20-1	TRBD2	TRBJ2-1	CSARGLAGGGAYNEQFF
TRBV10-3	.	TRBJ2-7	CAISEKKGDYEQYF
TRBV20-1	.	TRBJ2-7	CSAQGPSGTYEQYF
TRBV9	TRBD1	TRBJ1-1	CASSRTGENTEAFF
TRBV12-3/TRBV12-4	.	TRBJ2-7	CASGGQTEQYF
TRBV20-1	TRBD2	TRBJ2-1	CSARDKTSGNYNEQFF
TRBV29-1	.	TRBJ2-7	CSVSGVEQYF
TRBV3-1	.	TRBJ2-1	CASSQKGPRSYNEQFF
TRBV9	TRBD2	TRBJ2-1	CASSVGTRYYNEQFF
TRBV29-1	TRBD1	TRBJ1-1	CSVYTGGVTEAFF
TRBV30	.	TRBJ1-5	CAWSVGAWQPQHF
TRBV5-1	.	TRBJ2-1	CASSGGISYNEQFF
TRBV6-1	TRBD2	TRBJ2-1	CASSRIAQRGNNEQFF
TRBV28	.	TRBJ2-7	CATYSSFSVGEQYF
TRBV30	TRBD2	TRBJ2-2	CAWSGGLAGVGELFF
TRBV18	.	TRBJ1-1	CASSGTQNTEAFF
TRBV5-1	TRBD2	TRBJ2-7	CASSQGVSRTSGSEQYF
TRBV4-1	.	TRBJ2-7	CASSQDRGGGSSYEQYF
TRBV7-8	TRBD2	TRBJ2-3	CASRGLAGEVDTQYF
TRBV6-1	TRBD2	TRBJ2-3	CASREPSGATDTQYF
TRBV15	.	TRBJ2-3	CATSRGLVRTDTQYF
TRBV7-9	.	TRBJ1-4	CASSKDGGAGKLFF
TRBV3-1	.	TRBJ2-1	CASSQDQEQFF
TRBV19	TRBD2	TRBJ2-1	CASRRSGSGNEQFF
TRBV6-9	.	TRBJ2-1	CASNTDSSLYNEQFF
TRBV3-1	.	TRBJ2-2	CASSQVGGAGGELFF
TRBV18	TRBD1	TRBJ2-7	CASSPIPGTGVEQYF
TRBV14	.	TRBJ2-7	CASSQVTGAEGDEQYF
TRBV5-6	.	TRBJ1-2	CASSLDYGYTF
TRBV5-1	.	TRBJ2-3	CASSLAAPDTQYF
TRBV30	.	TRBJ1-4	CAWSVGRPRRTTNEKLFF
TRBV10-3	.	TRBJ1-5	CAISERGAIDDSNQPQHF
TRBV20-1	TRBD1	TRBJ2-4	CSRDRGQLVAKNIQYF
TRBV24-1	.	TRBJ2-7	CATRAADGVSEQYF
TRBV10-3	.	TRBJ2-7	CAISESRRLEQYF
TRBV13	.	TRBJ2-7	CASSSHISYEQYF
TRBV6-1	.	TRBJ2-7	CASKGQEQYF
TRBV15	.	TRBJ2-1	CATSRGTEGSYNEQFF
TRBV7-9	TRBD1	TRBJ1-4	CASSDRGPTNEKLFF
TRBV28	.	TRBJ2-7	CASPFRRGQYEQYF
TRBV20-1	TRBD1	TRBJ2-3	CSARVRDRGNTQYF
TRBV20-1	TRBD2	TRBJ2-3	CSARGPGLADTQYF
TRBV11-1	.	TRBJ1-2	CASSLTDSYGYTF
TRBV4-1	.	TRBJ2-7	CASSQDLSPSYEQYF